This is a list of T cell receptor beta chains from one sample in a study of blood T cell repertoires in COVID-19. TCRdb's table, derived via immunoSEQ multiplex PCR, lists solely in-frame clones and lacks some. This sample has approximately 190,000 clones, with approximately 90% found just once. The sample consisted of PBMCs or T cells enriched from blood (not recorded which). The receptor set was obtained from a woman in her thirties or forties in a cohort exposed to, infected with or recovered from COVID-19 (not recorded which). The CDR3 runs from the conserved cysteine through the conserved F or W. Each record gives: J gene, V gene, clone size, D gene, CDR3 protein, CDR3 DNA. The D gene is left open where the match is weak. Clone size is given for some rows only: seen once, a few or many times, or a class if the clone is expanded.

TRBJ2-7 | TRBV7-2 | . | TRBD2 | CASSFISVLAGEHEQYF | TGTGCCAGCAGCTTTATCTCCGTCCTAGCGGGAGAACACGAGCAGTACTTC
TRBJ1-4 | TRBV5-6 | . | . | CASSRETVEKLFF | TGTGCCAGCAGCCGAGAAACGGTTGAAAAACTGTTTTTT
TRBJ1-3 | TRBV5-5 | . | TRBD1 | CASKPETGAGNTIYF | TGTGCCAGCAAACCGGAAACAGGGGCCGGAAACACCATATATTTT
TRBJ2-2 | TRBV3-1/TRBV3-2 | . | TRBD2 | CASSDSGVNTGELFF | TGTGCCAGCAGCGATAGCGGGGTTAACACCGGGGAGCTGTTTTTT
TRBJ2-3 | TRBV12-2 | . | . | CASRLVEDPLGDTQYF | TGTGCAAGTCGCTTAGTGGAGGACCCCCTGGGGGATACGCAGTATTTT
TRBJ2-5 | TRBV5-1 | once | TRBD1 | CASSRQGLQETQYF | TGCGCCAGCAGCCGACAGGGGTTACAAGAGACCCAGTACTTC
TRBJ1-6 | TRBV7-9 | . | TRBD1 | CASSLGQGLHF | TGTGCCAGCAGCTTGGGACAGGGGCTCCACTTT
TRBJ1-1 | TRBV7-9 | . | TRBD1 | CASSLAGTANTEAFF | TGTGCCAGCAGCTTAGCAGGGACAGCTAACACTGAAGCTTTCTTT
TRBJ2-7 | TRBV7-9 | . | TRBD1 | CASSPPGQGDIEQYF | TGTGCCAGCAGTCCACCGGGACAGGGGGATATCGAGCAGTACTTC
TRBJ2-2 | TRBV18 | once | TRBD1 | CASSLTTGGSAGELFF | TGTGCCAGCTCACTTACGACAGGGGGCAGCGCCGGGGAGCTGTTTTTT
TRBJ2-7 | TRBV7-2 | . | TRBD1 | CASSPRTGSYEQYF | TGTGCCAGCAGCCCCAGGACAGGGAGCTACGAGCAGTACTTC
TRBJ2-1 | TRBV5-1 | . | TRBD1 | CASSGTGADNEQFF | TGCGCCAGCAGCGGCACAGGGGCGGACAATGAGCAGTTCTTC
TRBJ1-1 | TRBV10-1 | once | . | CASSESTGVGTEAFF | TGCGCCAGCAGTGAGTCAACAGGTGTGGGCACTGAAGCTTTCTTT
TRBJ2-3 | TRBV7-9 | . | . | CASSLPLGRTSTDTQYF | TGTGCCAGCAGCTTACCCTTGGGGAGGACTAGCACAGATACGCAGTATTTT
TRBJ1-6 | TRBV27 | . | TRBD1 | CASSFVGGYSNSPLHF | TGTGCCAGCAGTTTTGTAGGGGGCTACTCGAATTCACCCCTCCACTTT
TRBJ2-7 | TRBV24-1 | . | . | CATSDPGHKPYEQYF | TGTGCCACCAGTGATCCTGGACATAAACCCTACGAGCAGTACTTC
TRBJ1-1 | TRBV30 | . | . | CAWSIGNYNTEAFF | TGTGCCTGGAGTATAGGAAACTATAACACTGAAGCTTTCTTT